This T cell receptor (beta chain) appears in the sequencing data of a study of sequential checkpoint blockade in melanoma. Study overall: Each arm's sequence ended with maintenance nivolumab.

Data came from immunoSEQ multiplex PCR; TCRdb stores just in-frame clones and leaves some out. Of 20,000 or so clones in the sample, around two thirds were seen once. Specified treatment: randomized to nivolumab then ipilimumab (arm A) or the reverse (arm B). DNA-damaging chemotherapy had not been given to any patient beforehand. From thawed PBMCs, live CD3+CD8+ cells negative for CD19 and CD56 were sorted. CDR1 SEHNR and CDR2 FQNEAQ come from the germline V gene (reference sequence). V was clipped by 6 bases and J by 4 bases, with 9 bases between them. This CDR3 spans 13 amino acids. V is TRBV7-9 and J is TRBJ2-2, with no clear D. The clonotype comes from a human donor with melanoma. The sample consisted of CD8+ T cells sorted from blood (inferred from file names), taken from a patient given nivolumab and ipilimumab in sequence. The CDR3 spells CASRPTITGELFF. CDR3 nucleotide sequence: TGTGCCAGCAGACCCACTATCACCGGGGAGCTGTTTTTT. Filled out from reference TRBV7-9 and TRBJ2-2, the complete variable domain reads DTGVSQNPRHKITKRGQNVTFRCDPISEHNRLYWYRQTLGQGPEFLTYFQNEAQLEKSRLLSDRFSAERPKGSFSTLEIQRTEQGDSAMYLCASRPTITGELFFGEGSRLTVL.